The clone carrying this TCR beta chain was seen a handful of times. Its target is not known. The data are from a study of identifying expanded T cells in peripheral blood. Study-wide points: Variance in clone template counts between approximately 2-week samples significantly increased with total template count across all healthy donors. Differentially abundant clones: around 1.1 between replicates, around 16 at around 2 weeks, 19 at four.

Sequencing used immunoSEQ multiplex PCR; TCRdb keeps in-frame clones, though not all of them. Among tens of thousands of clones listed, approximately 91% were seen once. CDR1 and CDR2 (germline): WNHNN, SYGVQD (reference sequence). This CDR3 spans 17 amino acids. V was trimmed by 3 bases and J by 0 bases, leaving 15 bases between them. The sequenced sample was blood. The rearrangement joins TRBV10-1 to TRBJ1-5, with D possibly being TRBD1 (5 bases). The clonotype comes from a person aged 18 to 75 in good health. In nucleotides, the CDR3 is TGCGCCAGCAGTGACGCCGGGACGGATTTTAGCAATCAGCCCCAGCATTTT. Translating gives CASSDAGTDFSNQPQHF.